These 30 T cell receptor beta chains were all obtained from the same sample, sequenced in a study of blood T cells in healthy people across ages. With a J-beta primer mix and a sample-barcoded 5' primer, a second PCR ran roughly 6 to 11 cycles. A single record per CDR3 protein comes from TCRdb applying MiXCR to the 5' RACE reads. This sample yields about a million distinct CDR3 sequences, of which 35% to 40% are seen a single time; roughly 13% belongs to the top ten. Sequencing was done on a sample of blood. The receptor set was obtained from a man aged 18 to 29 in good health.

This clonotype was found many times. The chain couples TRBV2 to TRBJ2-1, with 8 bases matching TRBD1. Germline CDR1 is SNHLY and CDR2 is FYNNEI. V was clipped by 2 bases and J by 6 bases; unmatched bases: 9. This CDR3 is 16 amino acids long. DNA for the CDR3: TGTGCCAGCAGTGAATATATGGGGACAGGACCCAATGAGCAGTTCTTC. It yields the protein CASSEYMGTGPNEQFF.

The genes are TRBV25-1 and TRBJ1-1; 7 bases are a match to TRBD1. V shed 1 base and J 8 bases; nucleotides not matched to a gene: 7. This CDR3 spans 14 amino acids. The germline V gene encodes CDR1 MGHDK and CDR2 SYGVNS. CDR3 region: CASSEWDSREEAFF. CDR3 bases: TGTGCCAGCAGTGAATGGGACAGTCGGGAAGAAGCTTTCTTT.

The CDR3 here is CASRPSGQGNGYTF. CDR3 DNA sequence: TGTGCCAGCAGACCTTCGGGACAGGGTAACGGCTACACCTTC. The J gene is TRBJ1-2, the V gene TRBV6-2 or TRBV6-3; TRBD1 aligns across 9 bases. Germline V CDR1 and CDR2: MNHEY, SVGEGT. This CDR3 is 14 amino acids long. The V segment lost 6 bases and the J segment 8 bases; nucleotides outside the gene matches: 10.

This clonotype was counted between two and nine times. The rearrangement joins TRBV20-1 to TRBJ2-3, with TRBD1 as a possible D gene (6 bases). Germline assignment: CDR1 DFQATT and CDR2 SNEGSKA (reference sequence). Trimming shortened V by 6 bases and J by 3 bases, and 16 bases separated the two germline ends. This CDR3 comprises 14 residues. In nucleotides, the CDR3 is TGCAGTGCCTCCCCCTGGCAGGGGACAGATACGCAGTATTTT. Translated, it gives CSASPWQGTDTQYF.

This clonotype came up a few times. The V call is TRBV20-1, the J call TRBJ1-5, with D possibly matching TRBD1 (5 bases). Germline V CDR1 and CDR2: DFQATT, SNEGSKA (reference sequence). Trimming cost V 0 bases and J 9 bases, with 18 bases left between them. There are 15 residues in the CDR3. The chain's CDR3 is CSARDQWGLDRPQHF. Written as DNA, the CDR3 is TGCAGTGCTAGAGATCAATGGGGGTTGGATCGGCCCCAGCATTTT.

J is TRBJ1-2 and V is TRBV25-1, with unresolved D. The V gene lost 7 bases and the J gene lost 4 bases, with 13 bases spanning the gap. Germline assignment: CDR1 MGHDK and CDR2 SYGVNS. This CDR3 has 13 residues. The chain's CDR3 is CASNATGAYGYTF. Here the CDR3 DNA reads TGTGCCAGCAATGCTACGGGAGCCTATGGCTACACCTTC.

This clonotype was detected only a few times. CDR3 nucleotide sequence: TGTGCCAGCAGCTTAGGCAGGGTCTCCTACGAGCAGTACTTC. Its protein product is CASSLGRVSYEQYF. This chain joins TRBV7-8 and TRBJ2-7; perhaps TRBD1 as D (5 bases). Germline V CDR1 and CDR2: SGHVS, FQNEAQ. The germline V and J ends were trimmed by 1 base and 0 bases, with 7 bases remaining between them. The CDR3 is 14 residues long.

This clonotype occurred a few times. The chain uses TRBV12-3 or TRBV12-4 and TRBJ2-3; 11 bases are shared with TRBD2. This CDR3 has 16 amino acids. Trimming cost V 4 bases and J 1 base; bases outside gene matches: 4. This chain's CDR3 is CASSSSGGWGTDTQYF. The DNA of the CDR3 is TGTGCCAGCAGTTCTAGCGGGGGGTGGGGCACAGATACGCAGTATTTT.

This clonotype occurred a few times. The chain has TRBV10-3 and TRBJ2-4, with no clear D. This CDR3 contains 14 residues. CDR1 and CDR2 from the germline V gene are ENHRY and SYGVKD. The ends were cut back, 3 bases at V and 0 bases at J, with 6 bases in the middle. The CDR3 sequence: CAISDQIAKNIQYF. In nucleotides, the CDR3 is TGTGCCATCAGTGATCAAATAGCCAAAAACATTCAGTACTTC.

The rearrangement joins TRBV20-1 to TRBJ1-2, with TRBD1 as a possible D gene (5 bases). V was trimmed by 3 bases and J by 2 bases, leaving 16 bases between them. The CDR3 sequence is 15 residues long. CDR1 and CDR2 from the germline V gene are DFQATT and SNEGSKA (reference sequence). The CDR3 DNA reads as TGCAGTGCTAGGGCCCGAATCTACAGGAACTATGGCTACACCTTC. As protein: CSARARIYRNYGYTF.

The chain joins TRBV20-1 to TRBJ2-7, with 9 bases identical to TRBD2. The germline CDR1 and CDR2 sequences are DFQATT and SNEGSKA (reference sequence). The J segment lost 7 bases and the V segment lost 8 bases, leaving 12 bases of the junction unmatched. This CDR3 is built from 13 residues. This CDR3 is CSPRGGGAYEQYF. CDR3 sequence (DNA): TGCAGTCCCCGGGGCGGGGGGGCATATGAGCAGTACTTC.

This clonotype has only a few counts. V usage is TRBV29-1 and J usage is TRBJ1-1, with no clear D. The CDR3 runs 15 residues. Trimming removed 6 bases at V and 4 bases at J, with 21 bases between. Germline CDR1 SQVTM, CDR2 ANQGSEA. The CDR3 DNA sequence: TGCAGCGTGTCTAAGTCCCGGGGTGAGGCCACTGAAGCTTTCTTT. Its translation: CSVSKSRGEATEAFF.

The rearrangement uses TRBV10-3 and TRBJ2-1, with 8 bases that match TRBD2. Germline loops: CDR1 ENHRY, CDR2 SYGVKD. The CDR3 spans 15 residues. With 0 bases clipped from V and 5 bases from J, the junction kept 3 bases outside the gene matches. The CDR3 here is CAISESVSGDNEQFF. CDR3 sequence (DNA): TGTGCCATCAGTGAGTCGGTTAGCGGGGACAATGAGCAGTTCTTC.

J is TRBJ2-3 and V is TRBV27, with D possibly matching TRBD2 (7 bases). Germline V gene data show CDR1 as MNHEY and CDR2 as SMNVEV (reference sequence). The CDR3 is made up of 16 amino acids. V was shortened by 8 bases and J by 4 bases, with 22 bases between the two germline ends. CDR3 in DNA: TGTGCCAGCGCCCTGGCCGGGGGGCTCAGCGCAGATACGCAGTATTTT. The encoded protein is CASALAGGLSADTQYF.

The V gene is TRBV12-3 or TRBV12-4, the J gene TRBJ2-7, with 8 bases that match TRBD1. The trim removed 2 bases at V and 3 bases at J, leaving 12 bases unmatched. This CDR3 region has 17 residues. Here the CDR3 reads CASSLRDGADRDYEQYF. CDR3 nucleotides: TGTGCCAGCAGTTTAAGGGACGGGGCGGACAGGGACTACGAGCAGTACTTC.

The CDR3 loop is CASSYGQGALKRFF. The CDR3 bases are TGTGCCAGCAGTTACGGGCAGGGGGCGCTTAAACGGTTCTTC. V usage is TRBV6-2 or TRBV6-3 and J usage is TRBJ2-1; 8 nucleotides line up with TRBD1. The germline gives CDR1 MNHEY, CDR2 SVGEGT. The CDR3 is made up of 14 amino acids. J gave up 15 bases and V 2 bases, and 12 bases lay outside the gene matches.

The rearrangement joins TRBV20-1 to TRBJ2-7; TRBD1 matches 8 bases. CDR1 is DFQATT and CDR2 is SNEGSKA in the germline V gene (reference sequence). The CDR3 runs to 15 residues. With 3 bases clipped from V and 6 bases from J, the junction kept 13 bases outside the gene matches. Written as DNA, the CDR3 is TGCAGTGCTAGTGATGAAGGAGGACAGGGTTCCGAGCAGTACTTC. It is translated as CSASDEGGQGSEQYF.

This CDR3 reads CASSLGFGSQGDTQYF. CDR3 coding DNA: TGTGCCAGCAGTTTGGGTTTTGGCTCCCAGGGAGATACGCAGTATTTT. The chain recombines TRBV28 with TRBJ2-3; D is possibly TRBD1 (5 bases). The CDR3 spans 16 residues. Germline loops: CDR1 MDHEN, CDR2 SYDVKM. V lost 3 bases and J 5 bases, leaving 18 bases between the germline ends.

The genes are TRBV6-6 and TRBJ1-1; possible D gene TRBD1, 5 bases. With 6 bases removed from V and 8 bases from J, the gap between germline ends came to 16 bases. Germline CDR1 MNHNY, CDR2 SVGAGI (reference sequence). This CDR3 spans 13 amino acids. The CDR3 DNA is TGTGCCAGCAGACCCCGACCCGACAGAGAAGCTTTCTTT. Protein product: CASRPRPDREAFF.

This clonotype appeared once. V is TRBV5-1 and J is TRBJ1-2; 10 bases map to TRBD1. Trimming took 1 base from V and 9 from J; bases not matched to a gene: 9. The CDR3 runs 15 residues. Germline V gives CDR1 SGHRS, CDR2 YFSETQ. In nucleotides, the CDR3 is TGCGCCAGCAGCTTGTCAGGGACAGGGGAGGATAGCTACACCTTC. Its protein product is CASSLSGTGEDSYTF. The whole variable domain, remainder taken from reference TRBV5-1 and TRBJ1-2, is KAGVTQTPRYLIKTRGQQVTLSCSPISGHRSVSWYQQTPGQGLQFLFEYFSETQRNKGNFPGRFSGRQFSNSRSEMNVSTLELGDSALYLCASSLSGTGEDSYTFGSGTRLTVV.

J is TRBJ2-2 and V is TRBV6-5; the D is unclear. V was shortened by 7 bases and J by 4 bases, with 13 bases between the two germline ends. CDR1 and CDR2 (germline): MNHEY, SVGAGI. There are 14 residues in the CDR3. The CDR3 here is CASTHARSTGELFF. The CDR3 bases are TGTGCCAGCACCCACGCCCGGTCCACCGGGGAGCTGTTTTTT.

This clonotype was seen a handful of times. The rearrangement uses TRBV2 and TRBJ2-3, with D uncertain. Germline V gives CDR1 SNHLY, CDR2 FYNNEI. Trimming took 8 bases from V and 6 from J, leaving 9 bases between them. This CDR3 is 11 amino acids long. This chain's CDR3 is CASSPLDTQYF. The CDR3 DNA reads TGTGCCAGCTCACCATTGGATACGCAGTATTTT.

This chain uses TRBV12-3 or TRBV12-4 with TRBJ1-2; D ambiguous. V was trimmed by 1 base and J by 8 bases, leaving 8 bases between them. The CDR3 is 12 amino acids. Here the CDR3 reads CASSLGTVGYTF. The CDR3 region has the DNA TGTGCCAGCAGTTTAGGGACTGTCGGCTACACCTTC.

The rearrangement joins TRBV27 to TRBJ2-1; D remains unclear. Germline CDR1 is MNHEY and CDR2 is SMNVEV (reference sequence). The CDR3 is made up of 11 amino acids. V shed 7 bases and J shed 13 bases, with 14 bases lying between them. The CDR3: CASTLGETQFF. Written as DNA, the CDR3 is TGTGCCAGCACCCTAGGAGAGACCCAGTTCTTC.

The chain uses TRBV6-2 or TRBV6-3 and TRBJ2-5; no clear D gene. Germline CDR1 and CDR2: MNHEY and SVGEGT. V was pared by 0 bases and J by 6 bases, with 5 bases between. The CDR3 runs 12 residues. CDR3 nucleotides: TGTGCCAGCAGTTACTCGAGACAGACCCAGTACTTC. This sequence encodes CASSYSRQTQYF.

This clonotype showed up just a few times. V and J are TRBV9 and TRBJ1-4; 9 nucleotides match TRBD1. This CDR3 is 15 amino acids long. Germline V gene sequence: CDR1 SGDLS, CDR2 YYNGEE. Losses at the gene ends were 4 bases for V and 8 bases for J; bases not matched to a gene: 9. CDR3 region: CASSRTGTGNEKLFF. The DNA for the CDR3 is TGTGCCAGCAGCAGAACCGGGACAGGGAACGAAAAACTGTTTTTT. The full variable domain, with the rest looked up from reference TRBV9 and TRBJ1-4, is DSGVTQTPKHLITATGQRVTLRCSPRSGDLSVYWYQQSLDQGLQFLIQYYNGEERAKGNILERFSAQQFPDLHSELNLSSLELGDSALYFCASSRTGTGNEKLFFGSGTQLSVL.

The DNA of the CDR3 is TGTGCCAGCAGCCGGACAGGGGTTCGAGCTTTCTTT. As protein: CASSRTGVRAFF. V gene TRBV12-3 or TRBV12-4 combines with J gene TRBJ1-1; TRBD1 matches 9 bases. The CDR3 contains 12 residues. Unmatched junction bases numbered 6, after V lost 6 bases and J lost 10 bases.

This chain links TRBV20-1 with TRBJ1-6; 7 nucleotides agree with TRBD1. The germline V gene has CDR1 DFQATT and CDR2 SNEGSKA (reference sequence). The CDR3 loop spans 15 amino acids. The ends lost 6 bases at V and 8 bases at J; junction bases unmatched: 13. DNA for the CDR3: TGCAGTGCCATACCACGGGACAGAAGATATTCACCCCTCCACTTT. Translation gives CSAIPRDRRYSPLHF.

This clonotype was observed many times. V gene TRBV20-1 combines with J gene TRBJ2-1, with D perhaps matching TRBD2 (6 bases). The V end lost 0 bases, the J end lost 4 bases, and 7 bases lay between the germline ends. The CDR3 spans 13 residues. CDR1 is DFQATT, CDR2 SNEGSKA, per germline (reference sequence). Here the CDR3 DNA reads TGCAGTGCTAGAGATGCGGGGTACAATGAGCAGTTCTTC. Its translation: CSARDAGYNEQFF.

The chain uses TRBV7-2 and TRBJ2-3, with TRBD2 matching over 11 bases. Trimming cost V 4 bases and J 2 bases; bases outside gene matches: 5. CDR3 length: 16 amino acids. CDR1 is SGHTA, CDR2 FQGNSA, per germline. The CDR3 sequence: CASSSATSGDTDTQYF. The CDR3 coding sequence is TGTGCCAGCAGCTCGGCGACTAGCGGGGACACAGATACGCAGTATTTT. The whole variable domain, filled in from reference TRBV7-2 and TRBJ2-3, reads GAGVSQSPSNKVTEKGKDVELRCDPISGHTALYWYRQSLGQGLEFLIYFQGNSAPDKSGLPSDRFSAERTGGSVSTLTIQRTQQEDSAVYLCASSSATSGDTDTQYFGPGTRLTVL.